A single T cell receptor (beta chain) is shown here with its context. These data originate in a study of cytomegalovirus exposure and HLA in healthy donors. Turning to the study itself: Early release data held tens of millions of unique TCRs from HLA-typed donors.

Germline-derived CDR1 and CDR2 are SQVTM and ANQGSEA. This CDR3 contains 18 residues. The trim removed 5 bases at V and 3 bases at J, leaving 17 bases unmatched. 60 Vbeta and 13 Jbeta primers were used in PCR. Some clones are missing from TCRdb's copy, which holds only in-frame ones; the method was immunoSEQ multiplex PCR. The repertoire holds 95,000 to 100,000 clones, 65% to 80% seen once, with more than 7% in the top ten. Sequenced input: PBMCs. This receptor was taken from a human donor in good health. The chain employs TRBV29-1 and TRBJ2-1; 9 bases are a match to TRBD2. The CDR3 region has the DNA TGCAGCGTTCTGGTCCGGCGGGAGGGCTTAGTTTTCTACAATGAGCAGTTCTTC. This encodes CSVLVRREGLVFYNEQFF.